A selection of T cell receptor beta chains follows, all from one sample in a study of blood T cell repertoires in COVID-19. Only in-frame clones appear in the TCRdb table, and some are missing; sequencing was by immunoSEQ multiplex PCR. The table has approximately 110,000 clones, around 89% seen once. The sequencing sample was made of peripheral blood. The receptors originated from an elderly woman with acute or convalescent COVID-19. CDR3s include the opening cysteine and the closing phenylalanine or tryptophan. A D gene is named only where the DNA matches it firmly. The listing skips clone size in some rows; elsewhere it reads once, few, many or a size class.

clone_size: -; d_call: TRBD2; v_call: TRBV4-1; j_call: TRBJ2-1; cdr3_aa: CASSHMLAGPYNEQFF; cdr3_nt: TGCGCCAGCAGCCACATGCTAGCGGGGCCCTACAATGAGCAGTTCTTC
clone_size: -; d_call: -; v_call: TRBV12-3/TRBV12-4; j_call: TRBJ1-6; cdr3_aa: CASSGPPGSPLHF; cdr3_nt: TGTGCCAGCAGTGGCCCTCCTGGTTCACCCCTCCACTTT
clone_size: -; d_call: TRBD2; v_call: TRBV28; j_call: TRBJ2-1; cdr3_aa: CASSLSGPSGVNEQFF; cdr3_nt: TGTGCCAGCAGTTTATCTGGGCCTAGCGGGGTCAATGAGCAGTTCTTC
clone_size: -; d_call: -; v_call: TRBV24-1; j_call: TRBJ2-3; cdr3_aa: CATSETKTQYF; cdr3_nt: TGTGCCACCAGTGAGACTAAAACGCAGTATTTT
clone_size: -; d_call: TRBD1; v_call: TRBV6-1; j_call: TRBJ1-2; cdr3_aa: CASSEGDRGSFRFGYTF; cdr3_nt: TGTGCCAGCAGTGAAGGGGACAGGGGCTCTTTTCGGTTTGGCTACACCTTC
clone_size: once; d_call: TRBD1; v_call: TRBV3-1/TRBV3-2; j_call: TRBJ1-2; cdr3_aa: CASSLGGEFNYGYTF; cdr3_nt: TGTGCCAGCAGCCTAGGGGGCGAATTTAACTATGGCTACACCTTC
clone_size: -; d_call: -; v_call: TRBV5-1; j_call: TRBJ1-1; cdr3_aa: CASSTGEVTEAFF; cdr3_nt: TGCGCCAGCAGCACGGGGGAGGTCACTGAAGCTTTCTTT
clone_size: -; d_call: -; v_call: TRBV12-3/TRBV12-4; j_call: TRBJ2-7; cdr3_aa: CASSLGRSYEQYF; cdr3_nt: TGTGCCAGCAGTTTAGGCAGGTCCTACGAGCAGTACTTC
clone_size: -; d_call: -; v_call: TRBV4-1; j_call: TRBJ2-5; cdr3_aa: CASSPRVVVTKETQYF; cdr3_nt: TGCGCCAGCAGCCCCAGGGTTGTGGTCACGAAGGAGACCCAGTACTTC
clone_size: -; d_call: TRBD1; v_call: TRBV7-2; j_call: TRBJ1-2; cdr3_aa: CASSRTGDNYGYTF; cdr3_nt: TGTGCCAGCAGCCGGACAGGGGATAACTATGGCTACACCTTC
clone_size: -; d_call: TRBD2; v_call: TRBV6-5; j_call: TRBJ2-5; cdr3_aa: CASSSSGGGQETQYF; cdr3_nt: TGTGCCAGCAGTTCTAGCGGGGGGGGGCAAGAGACCCAGTACTTC
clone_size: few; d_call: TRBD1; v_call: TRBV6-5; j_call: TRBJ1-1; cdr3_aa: CASRRQGPRNTEAFF; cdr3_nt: TGTGCCAGCAGAAGACAGGGGCCCCGGAACACTGAAGCTTTCTTT
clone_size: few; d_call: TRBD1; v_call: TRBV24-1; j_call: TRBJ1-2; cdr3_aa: CATQDRGPSNNYGYTF; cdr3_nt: TGTGCCACGCAGGATAGGGGGCCATCGAACAACTATGGCTACACCTTC
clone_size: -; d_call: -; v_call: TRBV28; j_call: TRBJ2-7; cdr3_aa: CASSSARSYEQYF; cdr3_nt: TGTGCCAGCAGTTCGGCCAGGTCCTACGAGCAGTACTTC
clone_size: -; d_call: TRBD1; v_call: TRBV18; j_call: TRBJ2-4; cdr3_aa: CASSPPGQGGVAKNIQYF; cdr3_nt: TGTGCCAGCTCACCGCCGGGACAGGGGGGAGTAGCCAAAAACATTCAGTACTTC
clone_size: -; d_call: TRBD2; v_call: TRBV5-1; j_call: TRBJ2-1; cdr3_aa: CASSLRGTSGDNEQFF; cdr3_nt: TGCGCCAGCAGCTTGAGAGGGACTAGCGGGGACAATGAGCAGTTCTTC
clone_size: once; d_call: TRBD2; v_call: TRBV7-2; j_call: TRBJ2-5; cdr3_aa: CASSLLAIVTSGGETQYF; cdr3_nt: TGTGCCAGCAGCTTATTGGCGATCGTGACTAGCGGGGGGGAGACCCAGTACTTC
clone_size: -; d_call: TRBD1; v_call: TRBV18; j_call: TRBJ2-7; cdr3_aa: CASSTGYEQYF; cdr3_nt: TGTGCCAGCTCGACAGGGTACGAGCAGTACTTC
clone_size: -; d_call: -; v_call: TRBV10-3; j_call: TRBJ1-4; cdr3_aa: CAISEGGTNEKLFF; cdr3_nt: TGTGCCATCAGTGAAGGAGGAACTAATGAAAAACTGTTTTTT
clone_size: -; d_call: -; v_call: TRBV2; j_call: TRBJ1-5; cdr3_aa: CASSQTGFGNQPQHF; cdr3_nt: TGTGCCAGCAGTCAAACAGGGTTCGGCAATCAGCCCCAGCATTTT
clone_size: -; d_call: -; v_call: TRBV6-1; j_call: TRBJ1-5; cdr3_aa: CASSEGTESNQPQHF; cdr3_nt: TGTGCCAGCAGTGAAGGGACAGAGAGCAATCAGCCCCAGCATTTT
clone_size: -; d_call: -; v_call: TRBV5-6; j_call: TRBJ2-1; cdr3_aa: CASSLAGRGPTGEQFF; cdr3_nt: TGTGCCAGCAGCTTGGCCGGGCGGGGGCCAACTGGTGAGCAGTTCTTC
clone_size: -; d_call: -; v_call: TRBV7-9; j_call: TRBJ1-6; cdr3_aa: CASSSAEEINSPLHF; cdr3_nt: TGTGCCAGCAGCTCAGCCGAGGAAATTAATTCACCCCTCCACTTT
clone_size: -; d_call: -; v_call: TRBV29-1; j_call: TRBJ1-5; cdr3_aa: CSVADGDNQPQHF; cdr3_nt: TGCAGCGTTGCGGACGGGGACAATCAGCCCCAGCATTTT
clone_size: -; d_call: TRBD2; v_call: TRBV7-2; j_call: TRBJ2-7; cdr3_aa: CASSHSGGAYEQYF; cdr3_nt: TGTGCCAGCAGCCATAGCGGGGGGGCCTACGAGCAGTACTTC
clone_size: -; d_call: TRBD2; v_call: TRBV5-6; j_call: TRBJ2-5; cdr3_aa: CASSFSSGGPETQYF; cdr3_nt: TGTGCCAGCAGCTTCTCCTCGGGGGGGCCAGAGACCCAGTACTTC
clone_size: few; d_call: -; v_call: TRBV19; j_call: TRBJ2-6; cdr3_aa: CASSTQGPGANVLTF; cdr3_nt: TGTGCCAGTAGTACCCAGGGGCCTGGGGCCAACGTCCTGACTTTC
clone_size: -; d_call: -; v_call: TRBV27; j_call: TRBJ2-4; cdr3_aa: CASSRTVKNIQYF; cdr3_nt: TGTGCCAGCTCTCGGACAGTAAAAAACATTCAGTACTTC
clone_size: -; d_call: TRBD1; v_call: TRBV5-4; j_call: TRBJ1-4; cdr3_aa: CASSTEGQGARIF; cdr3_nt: TGTGCCAGCAGCACCGAGGGACAGGGGGCCCGGATTTTT
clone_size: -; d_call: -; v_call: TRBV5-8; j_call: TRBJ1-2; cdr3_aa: CASRFVVQNYGYTF; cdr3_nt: TGTGCCAGCAGATTTGTGGTACAGAACTATGGCTACACCTTC
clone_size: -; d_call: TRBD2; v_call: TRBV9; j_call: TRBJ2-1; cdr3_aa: CASSLSGALNNEQFF; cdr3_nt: TGTGCCAGCAGCCTTAGCGGGGCCCTTAACAATGAGCAGTTCTTC
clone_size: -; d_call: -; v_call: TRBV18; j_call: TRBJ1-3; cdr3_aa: CASSPSVGNTIYF; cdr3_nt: TGTGCCAGCTCACCAAGCGTTGGAAACACCATATATTTT
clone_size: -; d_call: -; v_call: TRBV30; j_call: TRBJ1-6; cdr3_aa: CAWSVRNRQGPLHF; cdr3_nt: TGTGCCTGGAGTGTACGAAACAGGCAGGGGCCCCTCCACTTT
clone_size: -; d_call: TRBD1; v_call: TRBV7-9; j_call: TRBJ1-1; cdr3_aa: CASSWTGGASEAFF; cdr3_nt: TGTGCCAGCAGCTGGACAGGGGGCGCATCTGAAGCTTTCTTT
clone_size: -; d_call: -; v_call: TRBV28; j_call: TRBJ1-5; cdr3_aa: CASSPPPLRPQHF; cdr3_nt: TGTGCCAGCAGTCCACCTCCCCTTAGGCCCCAGCATTTT
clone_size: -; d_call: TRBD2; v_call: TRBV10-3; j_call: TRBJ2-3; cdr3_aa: CAIQASGGPDTQYF; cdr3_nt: TGTGCCATCCAGGCTAGCGGGGGGCCAGATACGCAGTATTTT